This T cell receptor beta chain came from a study of OX40 agonist ivuxolimab in advanced cancers. As for the study in general: Ivuxolimab was administered intravenously to patients at 0.01 to 10 mg/kg every 2 weeks. Participants, 82.7% male, averaged about 56 years of age, ranging from roughly 20 to 80. Study results and caveats: In general, CD8+ T cells held more expanded clones than CD4+ did, on average.

This table comes from immunoSEQ multiplex PCR, and its TCRdb copy is limited to in-frame clones, with some not included. The data hold roughly 50,000 clones, with 77% observed a single time. The germline V and J ends were trimmed by 4 bases and 5 bases, with 8 bases remaining between them. The CDR3 spans 12 residues. CDR1 is MNHEY, CDR2 SVGAGI, per germline. Cycle 7 day 1, cycle 4 day 1, and baseline were the timepoints at which blood was sampled. On this clone itself: Its cognate antigen is unknown.

The chain links TRBV6-5 to TRBJ1-1, with unresolved D. The source was CD4+ or CD8+ T cells sorted from blood, collected in a trial of the OX40 agonist ivuxolimab. The sequence derives from an adult with an advanced solid tumor such as melanoma, head and neck, liver or kidney cancer. CDR3 sequence (DNA): TGTGCCAGCAGTTCCAGACGAACTGAAGCTTTCTTT. Protein sequence: CASSSRRTEAFF.